This record looks at one T cell receptor beta chain sequence and its context. Its target is unknown. This sample is part of a study of cytomegalovirus exposure and HLA in healthy donors. The germline V gene has CDR1 SGHNT and CDR2 YYREEE (reference sequence). The CDR3 is 16 residues long. V shed 3 bases and J 4 bases; nucleotides not matched to a gene: 4. Primers included in the PCR were 60 Vbeta and 13 Jbeta primers. As processed by the authors: Later analysis identified some 80 million unique TCR beta chains, 9 million to 12 million shared. Repertoires were generated with immunoSEQ multiplex PCR, while TCRdb's copy carries only in-frame clones and drops some. Clone size and V and J calls were adopted from that table, with D and trimming inferred from the DNA. The table records around 84,000 clones, around 77% of them present only once. Points from the study as a whole: A few of the chains that were CMV-associated were confirmed in vitro to be specific for CMV antigens. In terms of immune exposure information, only CMV serostatus was available. Presence/absence analyses rested on an assumption that sequencing depth was roughly uniform across donors.

The sequenced sample was PBMCs. This TCR derives from a man in his fifties or sixties in good health and CMV-seronegative. The V and J genes are TRBV5-4 and TRBJ1-6; 10 positions match TRBD1. The CDR3 bases are TGTGCCAGCAGCTCTCGGGACAGGGGATATAATTCACCCCTCCACTTT. This codes for CASSSRDRGYNSPLHF.